A single sample is the source of the 22 T cell receptor beta chains below, sequenced in a study of T cells in Graves' hyperthyroidism and ophthalmopathy. There were TCR beta CDR3 regions amplified from RNA transcripts. First-round RT-PCR targeting the TCR CDR3 was performed with the HTBI primer set. MiXCR, applied by TCRdb to the multiplex PCR reads, yields one record per CDR3 protein. The sample lists about 560,000 distinct CDR3 sequences, 46% seen once, with about 7.8% in the top ten. What was sequenced was peripheral blood or thyroid tissue (not recorded which). The receptors were sampled from a woman aged 18 to 35 with Graves' hyperthyroidism.

This clonotype was recorded once. The chain carries TRBV7-2 and TRBJ1-6; D is perhaps TRBD1 (6 bases). Trimming left V 5 bases short and J 10 bases short, with 15 bases between. The CDR3 has 14 amino acids. Germline V gene lookup returns CDR1 SGHTA and CDR2 FQGNSA. The CDR3 loop reads CASSQLQGWSPLHF. In nucleotides, the CDR3 is TGTGCCAGCAGCCAATTACAGGGTTGGTCACCCCTCCACTTT.

This clonotype was seen many times. The chain is built from TRBV20-1 and TRBJ1-1, with D hard to call. CDR1 and CDR2 from the germline V gene are DFQATT and SNEGSKA (reference sequence). The V gene lost 3 bases and the J gene lost 1 base, with 6 bases spanning the gap. The CDR3 is 12 residues long. The CDR3 coding sequence is TGCAGTGCTAGTTCGCCGAACACTGAAGCTTTCTTT. Protein product: CSASSPNTEAFF.

This clonotype has at least ten counts. The rearrangement links TRBV29-1 to TRBJ2-5; unclear D gene. The CDR3 consists of 13 residues. CDR1 and CDR2 (germline): SQVTM, ANQGSEA. Trimming pared 6 bases from V and 4 bases from J, leaving 15 bases between. CDR3 region: CSVSSGPTETQYF. The CDR3 DNA reads TGCAGCGTCTCTTCAGGACCCACAGAGACCCAGTACTTC. The full variable domain, its missing parts supplied by reference TRBV29-1 and TRBJ2-5, is SAVISQKPSRDICQRGTSLTIQCQVDSQVTMMFWYRQQPGQSLTLIATANQGSEATYESGFVIDKFPISRPNLTFSTLTVSNMSPEDSSIYLCSVSSGPTETQYFGPGTRLLVL.

V is TRBV24-1 and J is TRBJ2-7; 11 bases map to TRBD1. CDR1 is KGHDR, CDR2 SFDVKD, per germline. V lost 9 bases and J lost 4; bases outside the gene matches: 10. The CDR3 loop spans 15 amino acids. CDR3 protein: CATPPRTGGLYEQYF. CDR3 in DNA: TGTGCCACCCCTCCTAGGACAGGGGGCCTTTACGAGCAGTACTTC.

This chain links TRBV7-8 with TRBJ2-5, with no clear D. Judging by the DNA end, TRBJ2-1 fits better; the J call may be wrong. CDR3 size: 13 residues. The germline gives CDR1 SGHVS, CDR2 FQNEAQ. For the CDR3, the DNA is TGTGCCAGCAGCTTAGTCGCAGGTGTGGGCCAGTTCTTC. Its protein product is CASSLVAGVGQFF.

The rearrangement uses TRBV4-2 and TRBJ1-4; D might be TRBD1 (5 bases). The germline CDR1 and CDR2 sequences are LGHNA and YNFKEQ. The CDR3 spans 16 residues. The germline V and J ends were trimmed by 4 bases and 5 bases, with 17 bases remaining between them. In DNA form, the CDR3 reads TGTGCCAGCAGCCCGGCTCTGGGGGAGGGGAATGAAAAACTGTTTTTT. It yields the protein CASSPALGEGNEKLFF.

A few counts support this clonotype. This chain uses TRBV7-3 with TRBJ1-3; D may be TRBD1 (5 bases). Germline-derived CDR1 and CDR2 are SGHTA and FQGTGA. V was pared by 4 bases and J by 3 bases, with 13 bases between. This CDR3 is 15 amino acids long. The CDR3 sequence: CASSSPGTYGNTIYF. CDR3 DNA: TGTGCCAGCAGCTCTCCCGGGACGTATGGAAACACCATATATTTT.

This clonotype was detected only a few times. Compared with germline, one end of the junction differs, possibly owing to a read error. V gene TRBV15 combines with J gene TRBJ2-7; possibly TRBD1 for D (5 bases). In germline, CDR1 is LNHNV, CDR2 YYDKDF (reference sequence). This CDR3 comprises 15 residues. CDR3 loop: CASSLDIPRGYEQYF. DNA of the CDR3: TGTGCCAGCAGCTTGGACATCCCAAGAGGCTACGAGCAGTACTTC.

The V call is TRBV29-1, the J call TRBJ1-1; D unclear. CDR3 length equals 13 residues. Germline V gene data show CDR1 as SQVTM and CDR2 as ANQGSEA. V dropped 5 bases and J dropped 3 bases, with 13 bases sitting between them. CDR3 sequence (DNA): TGCAGCGTTAGTGGTGGCGATTACACTGAAGCTTTCTTT. It yields the protein CSVSGGDYTEAFF.

This clonotype was seen ten or more times. The J gene is TRBJ1-5, the V gene TRBV2; D may be TRBD1 (5 bases). V was shortened by 6 bases and J by 1 base, with 13 bases between the two germline ends. The CDR3 contains 15 residues. Germline CDR1 SNHLY, CDR2 FYNNEI. CDR3 nucleotide sequence: TGTGCCAGCAGGCCGACGACAGTGAGCAATCAGCCCCAGCATTTT. This encodes CASRPTTVSNQPQHF. The variable domain in full, completed from reference TRBV2 and TRBJ1-5, reads EPEVTQTPSHQVTQMGQEVILRCVPISNHLYFYWYRQILGQKVEFLVSFYNNEISEKSEIFDDQFSVERPDGSNFTLKIRSTKLEDSAMYFCASRPTTVSNQPQHFGDGTRLSIL.

This clonotype was detected many times. V and J are TRBV12-3 or TRBV12-4 and TRBJ1-2; D is uncertain. The CDR3 length is 12 residues. V was pared by 1 base and J by 4 bases, with 4 bases between. In DNA, the CDR3 is TGTGCCAGCAGTTTAGGGGTCTATGGCTACACCTTC. Encoded protein: CASSLGVYGYTF.

This clonotype was observed a few times. The V and J genes are TRBV7-8 and TRBJ1-4; 8 bases agree with TRBD1. V shed 5 bases, J shed 7 bases, and the junction held 6 bases outside the gene matches. Germline CDR1 reads SGHVS; CDR2 reads FQNEAQ. The CDR3 loop spans 14 amino acids. The CDR3 DNA reads as TGTGCCAGCAGCCGGGGACAGGTTTTTGAAAAACTGTTTTTT. Its protein is CASSRGQVFEKLFF.

This clonotype was seen many times. V gene TRBV20-1 combines with J gene TRBJ1-1; D gene ambiguous. CDR1 is DFQATT and CDR2 is SNEGSKA in the germline V gene (reference sequence). V was cut by 3 bases and J by 4 bases, with 6 bases left in between. There are 11 residues in the CDR3. The CDR3: CSARRSTEAFF. The CDR3 nucleotides read TGCAGTGCTAGGCGGAGCACTGAAGCTTTCTTT.

V gene TRBV29-1 combines with J gene TRBJ2-7, with TRBD2 identical over 7 bases. CDR1 is SQVTM, CDR2 ANQGSEA, per germline. The V segment lost 1 base and the J segment 6 bases; nucleotides outside the gene matches: 12. The CDR3 covers 15 residues. The CDR3 reads CSVEGGNGRTFEQYF. CDR3 bases: TGCAGCGTTGAAGGGGGAAACGGGAGGACCTTCGAGCAGTACTTC.

Comments on this clonotype: A read error may produce the germline difference seen at one junction end. J is TRBJ1-3 and V is TRBV7-3; D gene uncertain. The CDR3 loop spans 14 amino acids. Germline V gene data show CDR1 as SGHTA and CDR2 as FQGTGA. As DNA, the CDR3 is TGTGCCGGCAGCAATCGACCTGGCGGAAACACCATATATTTT. This encodes CAGSNRPGGNTIYF.

Comments on this clonotype: The junction departs from germline at one end; a sequencing error may be responsible. The J gene is TRBJ2-2, the V gene TRBV24-1, with D possibly being TRBD1 (5 bases). The CDR3 has 13 amino acids. Germline V lookup: CDR1 KGHDR, CDR2 SFDVKD. In DNA form, the CDR3 reads TGTGCCAGCAGTTTGATGACAGCCGGGGAGCTGTTTTTT. The encoded protein is CASSLMTAGELFF.

V is TRBV11-2 and J is TRBJ2-5; maybe TRBD1 (5 bases). The ends were cut back, 5 bases at V and 2 bases at J, with 12 bases in the middle. Per the germline V gene, CDR1 is SGHAT and CDR2 is FQNNGV. There are 14 residues in the CDR3. The DNA of the CDR3 is TGTGCCAGCAGCCCGACAGAACAACAAGAGACCCAGTACTTC. Amino acids: CASSPTEQQETQYF. Looking up the rest from reference TRBV11-2 and TRBJ2-5 gives the full variable domain: EAGVAQSPRYKIIEKRQSVAFWCNPISGHATLYWYQQILGQGPKLLIQFQNNGVVDDSQLPKDRFSAERLKGVDSTLKIQPAKLEDSAVYLCASSPTEQQETQYFGPGTRLLVL.

This clonotype came up many times. The chain has TRBV29-1 and TRBJ2-5; 10 nucleotides line up with TRBD1. The V gene's germline CDR1 is SQVTM and CDR2 ANQGSEA. This CDR3 is 14 amino acids long. The V gene end was trimmed by 7 bases and the J gene end by 5 bases; junction bases not matched to a gene: 10. DNA of the CDR3: TGCAGCGGGAAGGACAGGGGACAGGGGGAGACCCAGTACTTC. It translates to CSGKDRGQGETQYF.

This chain joins TRBV2 and TRBJ2-7; D remains ambiguous. V was cut by 8 bases and J by 0 bases, with 14 bases left in between. CDR3 length: 14 residues. Germline CDR1 is SNHLY and CDR2 is FYNNEI. The CDR3 protein is CASQRLGTSYEQYF. CDR3 coding DNA: TGTGCCAGCCAACGTCTTGGAACCTCCTACGAGCAGTACTTC.

In this sample, this clonotype turned up a few times. A much larger clone differs by one base, so this may be a read error. The genes are TRBV10-3 and TRBJ1-2; no clear D gene. The length of the CDR3 is 11 residues. Germline values: CDR1 ENHRY, CDR2 SYGVKD. V lost 3 bases to trimming and J lost 8 bases, with 7 bases between them. CDR3 sequence (DNA): TGTGCCATCAGTGAAAGGATGGGCTACACCTTC. Translated, it gives CAISERMGYTF.

Comments on this clonotype: This sequence may be a read error, since a much larger clone differs from it by one base. Likely a read error: the CDR3 ends without its conserved phenylalanine or tryptophan. The chain employs TRBV11-2 and TRBJ1-2; D is possibly TRBD1 (6 bases). CDR3 length: 13 residues. V dropped 5 bases and J dropped 6 bases, with 13 bases sitting between them. The V gene's germline CDR1 is SGHAT and CDR2 FQNNGV. Written as DNA, the CDR3 is TGTGCCAGCAGCCCAAGGGGGTACCATGGCTACACCTAC. It specifies CASSPRGYHGYTY.

This clonotype was picked up many times. The chain joins TRBV9 to TRBJ1-4, with TRBD1 as a possible D gene (5 bases). Trimming cost V 1 base and J 8 bases, with 12 bases left between them. The CDR3 has 14 amino acids. Germline lookup yields CDR1 SGDLS and CDR2 YYNGEE. In DNA, the CDR3 is TGTGCCAGCAGCGTAAGCCAGGGAAGCGAAAAACTGTTTTTT. The encoded protein is CASSVSQGSEKLFF.